This T cell receptor (beta chain) was identified during a study of T cells after yellow fever vaccination. Across the whole study: SMART-Seq v4 Ultra Low Input served to prepare low-cell-number fractions.

5'RACE template switching produced TCR cDNA carrying a universal primer site and UMIs. TCRdb passed the 5' RACE reads through MiXCR, listing each CDR3 protein once. The sample has roughly 63,000 distinct CDR3 sequences; 7.4% are singletons. This clonotype appeared many times. Its cognate antigen is unknown. V lost 7 bases to trimming and J lost 4 bases, with 8 bases between them. Germline V gives CDR1 ENHRY, CDR2 SYGVKD. The CDR3 length is 12 residues. General study findings and limits: Contaminants from the bulk population, in the form of abundant clonotypes, could be found in FACS-sorted repertoires. Clones from primary vaccination mostly reappeared after the booster (approximately 96% CD4, over 85% CD8).

Sequencing was performed on CD8+ T cells sorted from PBMCs, taken 15 days after the yellow fever booster vaccination. The receptor was derived from a man younger than 45 who received the YFV17D yellow fever vaccine. The chain uses TRBV10-3 and TRBJ2-1; D gene uncertain. In DNA form, the CDR3 reads TGTGCCATCATCTCCATATACAATGAGCAGTTCTTC. Encoded protein: CAIISIYNEQFF.